This T cell receptor (beta chain) was profiled in a study of cytomegalovirus exposure and HLA in healthy donors. The overall study: About 80 million unique TCR sequences came from HLA-typed donors in an early release. When just under 400 donors were genotyped, approximately 80% of them were found to fall in the Caucasian-associated ancestry cluster. Study conclusions and caveats: The majority of TCR sequences were rare, yet some public TCRs appeared in many donors.

The CDR3 runs to 13 residues. Germline CDR1 and CDR2: MNHNS and SASEGT. V was clipped by 2 bases and J by 0 bases, with 5 bases between them. PCR amplification relied on 60 Vbeta primers (plus 13 Jbeta primers). Sequencing used immunoSEQ multiplex PCR; TCRdb keeps in-frame clones, though not all of them. The table lists roughly 110,000 clones, over 75% of them singletons. Of note for this clone: Its antigen is unidentified.

V and J are TRBV6-1 and TRBJ2-7; D remains ambiguous. The material sequenced was PBMCs. The sequence derives from a young man in good health and CMV-seronegative. The CDR3 DNA follows: TGTGCCAGCAGTGAATCCTTCTCCTACGAGCAGTACTTC. Translation: CASSESFSYEQYF.